The next 20 T cell receptor beta chains were all read from a single sample in a study of blood T cells in healthy people across ages. Alongside a J-beta primer mix, a sample-barcoded 5' primer served in a second PCR lasting about 6 to 11 cycles. TCRdb recomputed calls from the 5' RACE reads with MiXCR, one row per CDR3 protein. The data hold 1.5 million to 1.8 million distinct CDR3 sequences, with 35% to 45% observed a single time. The sample was blood. These receptors all come from a woman aged 18-29 years in good health.

This clonotype was observed a single time. The CDR3: CASSFRADEKLFF. CDR3 bases: TGTGCCAGCAGTTTCAGGGCGGATGAAAAACTGTTTTTT. The V and J genes are TRBV28 and TRBJ1-4, with D perhaps matching TRBD1 (5 bases). V was clipped by 3 bases and J by 6 bases, with 8 bases between them. Germline V gene lookup returns CDR1 MDHEN and CDR2 SYDVKM. This CDR3 is 13 amino acids long.

The rearrangement joins TRBV18 to TRBJ1-2; D ambiguous. Trimming stripped 0 bases from V and 2 bases from J, with 7 bases between. The CDR3 sequence is 14 residues long. CDR1 and CDR2 from the germline V gene are KGHSH and LQKENI. The CDR3 DNA reads as TGTGCCAGCTCACCACCGCCGGGGAACTATGGCTACACCTTC. It yields the protein CASSPPPGNYGYTF.

This clonotype has just a few counts. The V and J genes are TRBV7-9 and TRBJ2-1, with 8 bases matching TRBD1. This CDR3 has 17 residues. The germline gives CDR1 SEHNR, CDR2 FQNEAQ (reference sequence). Trimming removed 4 bases from V and 5 bases from J; junction bases left unmatched: 13. In nucleotides, the CDR3 is TGTGCCAGCAGCTCTCCCGCCCGGACAGGGTTGGACAATGAGCAGTTCTTC. It codes for CASSSPARTGLDNEQFF.

This clonotype occurred a few times. This chain links TRBV6-2 or TRBV6-3 with TRBJ1-5; 7 positions agree with TRBD1. Germline values: CDR1 MNHEY, CDR2 SVGEGT. V trimming: 0 bases; J trimming: 0 bases; junction bases outside the gene matches: 2. The CDR3 covers 16 residues. CDR3 DNA sequence: TGTGCCAGCAGTTACTCTGGGACAGTTAGCAATCAGCCCCAGCATTTT. Protein product: CASSYSGTVSNQPQHF.

This clonotype was counted ten times or more. The chain combines TRBV29-1 with TRBJ2-1; a weak D match, TRBD1 (5 bases). This CDR3 contains 12 residues. The germline CDR1 and CDR2 sequences are SQVTM and ANQGSEA. V was trimmed by 2 bases and J by 8 bases, leaving 10 bases between them. This CDR3 is CSVEKARDEQFF. Written as DNA, the CDR3 is TGCAGCGTTGAAAAGGCCAGGGATGAGCAGTTCTTC.

The chain employs TRBV29-1 and TRBJ2-1, with TRBD2 as a possible D gene (5 bases). Germline loops: CDR1 SQVTM, CDR2 ANQGSEA. Trimming removed 4 bases at V and 4 bases at J, with 20 bases between. The CDR3 sequence is 16 residues long. For the CDR3, the DNA is TGCAGCGTTGTGCCTAGCCCGCAGACGAATTACAATGAGCAGTTCTTC. Its protein is CSVVPSPQTNYNEQFF.

The DNA of the CDR3 is TGCAGTGCTATCGGGCCATCCTACAATGAGCAGTTCTTC. Amino acid sequence: CSAIGPSYNEQFF. V usage is TRBV20-1 and J usage is TRBJ2-1; D is ambiguous. The CDR3 runs 13 residues. Trimming pared 4 bases from V and 1 base from J, leaving 8 bases between. Germline values: CDR1 DFQATT, CDR2 SNEGSKA (reference sequence).

The rearrangement links TRBV14 to TRBJ2-1, with unresolved D. Germline lookup yields CDR1 SGHDN and CDR2 FVKESK. The CDR3 totals 16 residues. Trimming removed 2 bases at V and 3 bases at J, with 14 bases between. In DNA form, the CDR3 reads TGTGCCAGCAGCCAACCCCGAGGTAGGGACTACAATGAGCAGTTCTTC. It encodes CASSQPRGRDYNEQFF.

This clonotype was seen more than once but under ten times. The chain combines TRBV20-1 with TRBJ2-1, with a tentative D call TRBD2 (6 bases). The V gene's germline CDR1 is DFQATT and CDR2 SNEGSKA (reference sequence). The CDR3 is 17 amino acids. Trimming took off 1 base at V and 3 bases at J, with 19 bases between the two ends. The CDR3 here is CSARALIGRGSYNEQFF. The CDR3 DNA reads TGCAGTGCTAGAGCCTTGATAGGGCGGGGTAGCTACAATGAGCAGTTCTTC.

This clonotype has just a few counts. This chain joins TRBV4-1 and TRBJ1-6; 8 bases line up with TRBD1. V lost 0 bases to trimming and J lost 9 bases; unmatched junction nucleotides: 7. CDR3 size: 16 residues. In germline, CDR1 is MGHRA, CDR2 YSYEKL. The CDR3 reads CASSQDSGTGLSPLHF. The CDR3 DNA is TGCGCCAGCAGCCAAGATTCCGGGACAGGCCTTTCACCCCTCCACTTT.

The chain joins TRBV27 to TRBJ2-3, with 9 nucleotides matching TRBD1. Germline values: CDR1 MNHEY, CDR2 SMNVEV (reference sequence). Trimming cost V 3 bases and J 4 bases; bases outside gene matches: 5. The CDR3 is 15 residues long. The CDR3: CASSFGTGPPDTQYF. DNA of the CDR3: TGTGCCAGCAGTTTCGGGACAGGGCCCCCAGATACGCAGTATTTT.

The sample holds a few counts of this clonotype. Just one base apart from a much larger clone, this may be a read error. This chain joins TRBV9 and TRBJ1-1; D remains ambiguous. The CDR3 is made up of 13 amino acids. With 0 bases removed from V and 1 base from J, the gap between germline ends came to 4 bases. Germline loops: CDR1 SGDLS, CDR2 YYNGEE. For the CDR3, the DNA is TGTGCCAGCAGCGTAGGGTGGAACACTGAAGCTTTCTTT. Its translation is CASSVGWNTEAFF.

This clonotype came up a few times. The CDR3 region has the DNA TGTGCCAGCAGTTTATTTCCAGGGGCCTACGAGCAGTACTTC. The encoded protein is CASSLFPGAYEQYF. The chain combines TRBV27 with TRBJ2-7, with TRBD1 as a possible D gene (6 bases). There are 14 residues in the CDR3. Germline CDR1 MNHEY, CDR2 SMNVEV (reference sequence). V lost 1 base and J lost 2, with 9 bases in between.

There are a few counts of this clonotype. This chain connects TRBV4-3 to TRBJ2-7; TRBD2 agrees at 10 bases. Per the germline V gene, CDR1 is LGHNA and CDR2 is YSLEER. Trimming took 0 bases from V and 6 from J; bases not matched to a gene: 8. The CDR3 length is 16 residues. CDR3 bases: TGCGCCAGCAGCCAAGATCTGGCAGCGGGGGGGATCGAGCAGTACTTC. Protein sequence: CASSQDLAAGGIEQYF.

CDR3 nucleotides: TGTGCCAGCAGTTACCCCGGGACTAGCGGGGGGAATGAGCAGTACTTC. Its translation is CASSYPGTSGGNEQYF. The rearrangement links TRBV6-6 to TRBJ2-7; the match to TRBD2 covers 15 bases. Per the germline V gene, CDR1 is MNHNY and CDR2 is SVGAGI (reference sequence). Trimming at V came to 2 bases and at J to 7 bases, leaving 6 bases not matched to a gene. This CDR3 is 16 amino acids long.

This clonotype appeared once. V is TRBV11-2 and J is TRBJ1-1; 9 nucleotides align to TRBD1. V shed 5 bases, J shed 3 bases, and the junction held 7 bases outside the gene matches. The germline CDR1 and CDR2 sequences are SGHAT and FQNNGV. CDR3 length equals 15 residues. The CDR3 region has the DNA TGTGCCAGCAGCCCGTGGACAGGGGATGACACTGAAGCTTTCTTT. Amino acid sequence: CASSPWTGDDTEAFF.

This chain joins TRBV4-1 and TRBJ1-2; TRBD1 agrees at 11 bases. CDR1 is MGHRA and CDR2 is YSYEKL in the germline V gene. The CDR3 sequence is 15 residues long. V was clipped by 4 bases and J by 7 bases; unmatched bases: 8. The CDR3 here is CASSPWTGGASGYTF. CDR3 coding DNA: TGCGCCAGCAGCCCATGGACAGGGGGCGCGTCTGGCTACACCTTC.

A few counts support this clonotype. V is TRBV20-1 and J is TRBJ2-1; D unresolved. Looked up from germline, CDR1 is DFQATT and CDR2 is SNEGSKA (reference sequence). V was clipped by 4 bases and J by 2 bases, with 12 bases between them. The CDR3 sequence is 14 residues long. The CDR3 nucleotides are TGCAGTGCTATGGGTGCTGCAACCTACAATGAGCAGTTCTTC. Its protein product is CSAMGAATYNEQFF.

V and J are TRBV7-8 and TRBJ2-7, with TRBD2 matching over 7 bases. The V segment lost 5 bases and the J segment 3 bases; nucleotides outside the gene matches: 10. Germline values: CDR1 SGHVS, CDR2 FQNEAQ. The CDR3 spans 15 residues. CDR3 residues: CASSLPQGGYYEQYF. CDR3 nucleotide sequence: TGTGCCAGCAGCCTCCCCCAGGGAGGGTACTACGAGCAGTACTTC.

In this sample, this clonotype turned up a few times. The chain joins TRBV20-1 to TRBJ2-3; D might be TRBD1 or TRBD2, each matching 6 bases. Germline V lookup: CDR1 DFQATT, CDR2 SNEGSKA (reference sequence). The CDR3 length is 16 residues. Trimming left V 6 bases short and J 2 bases short, with 21 bases between. As DNA, the CDR3 is TGCAGTGCCCTACCTCGGGGGCCCCAGTTCACAGATACGCAGTATTTT. It yields the protein CSALPRGPQFTDTQYF.